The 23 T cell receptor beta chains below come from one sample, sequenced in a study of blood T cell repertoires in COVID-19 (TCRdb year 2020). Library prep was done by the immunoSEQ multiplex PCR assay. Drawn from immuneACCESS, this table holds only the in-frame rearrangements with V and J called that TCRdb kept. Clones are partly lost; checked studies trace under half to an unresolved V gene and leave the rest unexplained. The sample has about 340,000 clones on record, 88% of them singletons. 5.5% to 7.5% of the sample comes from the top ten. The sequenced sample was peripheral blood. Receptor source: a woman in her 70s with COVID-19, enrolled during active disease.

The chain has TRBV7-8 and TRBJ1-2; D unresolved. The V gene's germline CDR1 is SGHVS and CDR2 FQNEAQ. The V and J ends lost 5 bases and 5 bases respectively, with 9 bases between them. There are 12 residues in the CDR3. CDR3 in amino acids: CASSPVSYGYTF. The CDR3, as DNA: TGTGCCAGCAGCCCTGTGTCGTATGGCTACACCTTC.

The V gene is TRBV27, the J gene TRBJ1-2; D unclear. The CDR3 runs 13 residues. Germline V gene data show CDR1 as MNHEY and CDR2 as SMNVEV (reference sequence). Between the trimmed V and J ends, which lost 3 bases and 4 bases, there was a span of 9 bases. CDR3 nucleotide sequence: TGTGCCAGCAGTTTGAATGGGCCCTATGGCTACACCTTC. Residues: CASSLNGPYGYTF.

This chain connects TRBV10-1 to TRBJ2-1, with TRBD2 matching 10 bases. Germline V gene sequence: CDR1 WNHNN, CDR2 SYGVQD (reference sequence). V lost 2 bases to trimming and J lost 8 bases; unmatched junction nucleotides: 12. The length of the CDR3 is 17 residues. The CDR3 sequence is CASSERVSAGGPHEQFF. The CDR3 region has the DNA TGCGCCAGCAGTGAGAGGGTTTCAGCGGGGGGGCCACATGAGCAGTTCTTC.

CDR3 in amino acids: CASSLDSSTDTQYF. Here the CDR3 DNA reads TGCGCCAGCAGCTTGGACTCGAGCACAGATACGCAGTATTTT. The chain links TRBV5-1 to TRBJ2-3, with D hard to call. CDR1 is SGHRS and CDR2 is YFSETQ in the germline V gene. Trimming pared 0 bases from V and 0 bases from J, leaving 5 bases between. The CDR3 spans 14 residues. Full variable domain (missing parts from reference TRBV5-1 and TRBJ2-3): KAGVTQTPRYLIKTRGQQVTLSCSPISGHRSVSWYQQTPGQGLQFLFEYFSETQRNKGNFPGRFSGRQFSNSRSEMNVSTLELGDSALYLCASSLDSSTDTQYFGPGTRLTVL.

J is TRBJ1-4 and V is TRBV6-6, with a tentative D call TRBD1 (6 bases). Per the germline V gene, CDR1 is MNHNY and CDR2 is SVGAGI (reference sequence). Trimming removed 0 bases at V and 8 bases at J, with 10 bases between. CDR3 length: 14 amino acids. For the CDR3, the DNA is TGTGCCAGCAGTTACTCAGGGGGAGTAGAAAAACTGTTTTTT. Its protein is CASSYSGGVEKLFF.

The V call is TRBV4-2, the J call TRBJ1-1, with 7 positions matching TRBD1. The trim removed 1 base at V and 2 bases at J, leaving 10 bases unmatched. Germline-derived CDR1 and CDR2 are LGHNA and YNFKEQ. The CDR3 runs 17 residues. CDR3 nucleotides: TGTGCCAGCAGCCAAGGAACCCTGGACAGGTCTAACACTGAAGCTTTCTTT. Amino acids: CASSQGTLDRSNTEAFF.

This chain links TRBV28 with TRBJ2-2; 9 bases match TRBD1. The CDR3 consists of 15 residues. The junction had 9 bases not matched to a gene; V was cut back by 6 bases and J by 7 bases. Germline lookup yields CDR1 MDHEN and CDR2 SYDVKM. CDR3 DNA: TGTGCCAGCAGCCCCTCGGACAGGGGTGGCGGGGAGCTGTTTTTT. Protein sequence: CASSPSDRGGGELFF.

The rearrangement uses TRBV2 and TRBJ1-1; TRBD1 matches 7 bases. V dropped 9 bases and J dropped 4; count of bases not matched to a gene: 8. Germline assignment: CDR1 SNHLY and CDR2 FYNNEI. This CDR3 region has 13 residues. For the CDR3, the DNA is TGTGCCAGTGGGGTACAGGGGACCACTGAAGCTTTCTTT. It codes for CASGVQGTTEAFF.

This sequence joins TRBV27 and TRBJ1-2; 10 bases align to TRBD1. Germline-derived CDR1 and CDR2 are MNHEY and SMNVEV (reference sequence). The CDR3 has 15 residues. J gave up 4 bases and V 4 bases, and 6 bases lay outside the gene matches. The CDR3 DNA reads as TGTGCCAGCAGTTCACCCGGGACAGGGGTCTATGGCTACACCTTC. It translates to CASSSPGTGVYGYTF.

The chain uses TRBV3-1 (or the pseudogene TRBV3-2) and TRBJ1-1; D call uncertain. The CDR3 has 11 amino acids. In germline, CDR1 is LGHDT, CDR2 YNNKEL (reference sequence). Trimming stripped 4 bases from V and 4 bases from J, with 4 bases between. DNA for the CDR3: TGTGCCAGCAGCCCAGGCACTGAAGCTTTCTTT. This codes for CASSPGTEAFF.

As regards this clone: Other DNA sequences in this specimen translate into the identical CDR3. CDR3 region: CAISDFNEQFF. The CDR3 DNA reads TGTGCCATCAGTGACTTCAATGAGCAGTTCTTC. The chain is built from TRBV10-3 and TRBJ2-1; D remains ambiguous. V shed 3 bases and J shed 6 bases, with 3 bases lying between them. The CDR3 consists of 11 residues. The germline gives CDR1 ENHRY, CDR2 SYGVKD.

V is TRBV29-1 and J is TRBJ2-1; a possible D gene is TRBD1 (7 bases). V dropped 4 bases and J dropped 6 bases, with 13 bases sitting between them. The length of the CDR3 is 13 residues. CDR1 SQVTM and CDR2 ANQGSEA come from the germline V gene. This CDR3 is CSVVRQGGNEQFF. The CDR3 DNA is TGCAGCGTTGTCCGACAGGGAGGCAATGAGCAGTTCTTC.

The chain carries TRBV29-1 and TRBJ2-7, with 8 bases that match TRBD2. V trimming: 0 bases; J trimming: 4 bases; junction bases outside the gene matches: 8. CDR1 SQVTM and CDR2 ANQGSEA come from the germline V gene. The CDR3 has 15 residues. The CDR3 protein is CSVEDRRGEGYEQYF. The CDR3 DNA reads TGCAGCGTTGAAGATAGGCGGGGGGAAGGGTACGAGCAGTACTTC.

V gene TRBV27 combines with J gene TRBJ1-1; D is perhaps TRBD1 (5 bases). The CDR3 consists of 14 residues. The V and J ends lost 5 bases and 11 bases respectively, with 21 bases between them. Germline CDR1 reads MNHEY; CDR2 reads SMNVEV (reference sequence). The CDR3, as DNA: TGTGCCAGCAGTACCCAAACAGGTGCATGGGCGGCTTTCTTT. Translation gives CASSTQTGAWAAFF.

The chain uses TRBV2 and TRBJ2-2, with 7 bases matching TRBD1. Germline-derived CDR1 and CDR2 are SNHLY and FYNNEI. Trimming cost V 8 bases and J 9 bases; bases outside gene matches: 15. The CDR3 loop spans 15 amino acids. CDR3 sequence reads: CASRRRGTEDRELFF. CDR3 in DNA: TGTGCCAGCCGCCGAAGGGGGACAGAAGATAGGGAGCTGTTTTTT.

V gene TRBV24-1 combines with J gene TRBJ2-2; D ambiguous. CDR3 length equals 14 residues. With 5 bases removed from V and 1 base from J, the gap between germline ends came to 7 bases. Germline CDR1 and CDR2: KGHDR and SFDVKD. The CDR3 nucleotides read TGTGCCACCAGTGTGACACAGAACACCGGGGAGCTGTTTTTT. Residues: CATSVTQNTGELFF.

Here the CDR3 reads CASRSTGELFF. CDR3 nucleotide sequence: TGTGCCAGCAGGTCGACCGGGGAGCTGTTTTTT. The chain uses TRBV6-5 and TRBJ2-2; D not resolved. In germline, CDR1 is MNHEY, CDR2 SVGAGI. Deletions cut 6 bases from V and 5 bases from J, with 4 bases between. CDR3 length: 11 amino acids.

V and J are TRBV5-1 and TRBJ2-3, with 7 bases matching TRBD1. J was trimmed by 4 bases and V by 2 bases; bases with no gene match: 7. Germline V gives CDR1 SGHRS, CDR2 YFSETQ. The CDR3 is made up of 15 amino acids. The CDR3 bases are TGCGCCAGCAGCTTTATTTCCAGGGGGTCAGATACGCAGTATTTT. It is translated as CASSFISRGSDTQYF.

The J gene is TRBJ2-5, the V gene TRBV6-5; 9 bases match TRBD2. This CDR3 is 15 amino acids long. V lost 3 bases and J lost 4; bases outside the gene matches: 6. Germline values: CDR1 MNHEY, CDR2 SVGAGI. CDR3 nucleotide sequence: TGTGCCAGCAGTTATGGCGGGGGGGCCCTAGAGACCCAGTACTTC. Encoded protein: CASSYGGGALETQYF.

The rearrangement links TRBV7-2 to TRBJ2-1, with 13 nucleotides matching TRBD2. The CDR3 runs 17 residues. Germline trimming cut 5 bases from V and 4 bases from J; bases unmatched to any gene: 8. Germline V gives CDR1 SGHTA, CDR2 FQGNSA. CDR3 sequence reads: CASSPTSGGTIYNEQFF. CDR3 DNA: TGTGCCAGCAGCCCGACTAGCGGGGGGACCATTTACAATGAGCAGTTCTTC.

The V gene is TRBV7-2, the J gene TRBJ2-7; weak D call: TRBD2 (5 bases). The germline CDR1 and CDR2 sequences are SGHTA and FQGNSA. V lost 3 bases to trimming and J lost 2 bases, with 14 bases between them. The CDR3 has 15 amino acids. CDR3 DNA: TGTGCCAGCAGCTTCAGCGGCGGGCCCACCTACGAGCAGTACTTC. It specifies CASSFSGGPTYEQYF.

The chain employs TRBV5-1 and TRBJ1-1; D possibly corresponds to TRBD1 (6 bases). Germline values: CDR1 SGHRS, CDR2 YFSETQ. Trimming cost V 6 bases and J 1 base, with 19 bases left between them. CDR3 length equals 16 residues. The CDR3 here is CASTPGSGRGNTEAFF. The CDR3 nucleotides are TGCGCCAGCACCCCCGGGTCCGGCAGGGGGAACACTGAAGCTTTCTTT.

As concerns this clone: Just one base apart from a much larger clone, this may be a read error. The CDR3 sequence: CASSHTYEQYF. CDR3 coding DNA: TGTGCCAGCAGCCACACCTACGAGCAGTACTTC. The chain has TRBV7-2 and TRBJ2-7; unclear D gene. CDR1 SGHTA and CDR2 FQGNSA come from the germline V gene. Trimming removed 5 bases at V and 2 bases at J, with 4 bases between. The CDR3 totals 11 residues.